The clone carrying this TCR beta chain is a singleton in its sample. Antigen: not known. This record belongs to a study of cytomegalovirus exposure and HLA in healthy donors. Background on the study: The approximately 710 first-cohort repertoires and the 130 or so validation repertoires shared the same platform, a later analysis reported. Findings and caveats of the study: The study recorded some 160 TCR beta chains that were cytomegalovirus-associated.

CDR3 size: 13 residues. Looked up from germline, CDR1 is MNHNY and CDR2 is SVGAGI (reference sequence). The ends were cut back, 2 bases at V and 14 bases at J, with 13 bases in the middle. Repertoires were generated with immunoSEQ multiplex PCR, while TCRdb's copy carries only in-frame clones and drops some. The table includes about 180,000 clones, around 87% detected once. This rearrangement joins TRBV6-6 to TRBJ1-6; D is undetermined. The sequence derives from a woman younger than 45 in good health and CMV-seronegative. The sequenced sample consisted of PBMCs. The chain's CDR3 is CASSYQAEFTLHF. The CDR3 DNA follows: TGTGCCAGCAGTTACCAGGCAGAATTCACCCTCCACTTT.